The clone carrying this T cell receptor (beta chain) was counted a few times. Its antigen remains unknown. This entry belongs to a study of CD8 T cells in ankylosing spondylitis. Study conclusions and caveats: Some motif variants had been reported before (in reactive arthritis synovial fluid and blood).

V gave up 7 bases and J gave up 2 bases; unmatched junction bases: 4. Germline V CDR1 and CDR2: SQVTM, ANQGSEA. There are 13 residues in the CDR3. Via MiXCR, TCRdb re-called the 5' RACE reads, giving one row per CDR3 protein. The sample records approximately 260,000 distinct CDR3 sequences, about a sixth being singletons. This TCR came from a male donor with ankylosing spondylitis or in good health (not recorded which). The J gene is TRBJ2-3, the V gene TRBV29-1; 9 bases match TRBD1. Sequencing was carried out using blood, either unsorted or a sorted T cell fraction (not recorded which). Written as DNA, the CDR3 is TGCAGCGCCTGGGACAGGGACACAGATACGCAGTATTTT. As protein: CSAWDRDTDTQYF.